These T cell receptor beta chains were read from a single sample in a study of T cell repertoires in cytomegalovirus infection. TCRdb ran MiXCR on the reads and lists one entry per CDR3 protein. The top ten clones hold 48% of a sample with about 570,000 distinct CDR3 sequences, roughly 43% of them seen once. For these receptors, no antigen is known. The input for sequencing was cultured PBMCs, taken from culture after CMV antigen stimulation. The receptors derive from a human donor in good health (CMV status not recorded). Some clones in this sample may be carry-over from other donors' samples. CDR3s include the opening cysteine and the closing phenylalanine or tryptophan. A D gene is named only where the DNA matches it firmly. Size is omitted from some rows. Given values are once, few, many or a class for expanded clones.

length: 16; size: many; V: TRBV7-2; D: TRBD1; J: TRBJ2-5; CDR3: CASSWTGGRQQETQYF; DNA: TGTGCCAGCAGCTGGACAGGGGGCAGGCAACAAGAGACCCAGTACTTC
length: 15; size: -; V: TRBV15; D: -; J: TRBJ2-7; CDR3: CATSRATGTSYEQYF; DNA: TGTGCCACCAGCAGAGCAACAGGGACCTCCTACGAGCAGTACTTC
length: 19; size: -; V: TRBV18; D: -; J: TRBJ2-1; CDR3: CASSTDREGPVPSNNEQFF; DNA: TGTGCCAGCTCTACCGACCGCGAGGGCCCTGTCCCCTCGAACAATGAGCAGTTCTTC
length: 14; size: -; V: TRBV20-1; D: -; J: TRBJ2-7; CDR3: CSARGGATAYEQYF; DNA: TGCAGTGCTAGAGGAGGAGCGACCGCCTACGAGCAGTACTTC
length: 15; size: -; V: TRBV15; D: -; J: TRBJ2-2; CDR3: CATSRDPSSQGELFF; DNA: TGTGCCACCAGCAGAGACCCATCAAGCCAAGGGGAGCTGTTTTTT
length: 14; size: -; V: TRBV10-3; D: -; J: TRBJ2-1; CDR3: CAISDLTTGNEQFF; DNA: TGTGCCATCAGTGACCTGACCACTGGCAATGAGCAGTTCTTC
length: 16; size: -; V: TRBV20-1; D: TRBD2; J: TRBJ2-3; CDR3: CSARDPTRGGSDTQYF; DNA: TGCAGTGCTAGAGATCCTACACGCGGGGGGTCAGATACGCAGTATTTT
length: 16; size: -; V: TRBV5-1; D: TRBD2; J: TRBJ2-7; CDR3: CASRSSGGFPDYEQYF; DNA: TGCGCCAGCAGATCTAGCGGGGGGTTTCCAGACTACGAGCAGTACTTC
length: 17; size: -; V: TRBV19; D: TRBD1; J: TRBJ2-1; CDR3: CASSAGTGKSSYNEQFF; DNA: TGTGCCAGTAGTGCGGGGACAGGGAAGAGCTCCTACAATGAGCAGTTCTTC
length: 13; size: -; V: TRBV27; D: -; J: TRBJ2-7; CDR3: CASRNLVTYEQYF; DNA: TGTGCCAGCCGAAATTTGGTAACCTACGAGCAGTACTTC
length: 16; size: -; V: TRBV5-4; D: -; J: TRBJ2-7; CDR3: CASSLAPLKGPYEQYF; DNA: TGTGCCAGCAGCTTGGCCCCTCTCAAAGGTCCCTACGAGCAGTACTTC
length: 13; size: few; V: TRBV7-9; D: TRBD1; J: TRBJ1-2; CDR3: CASSSDWDRIDTF; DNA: TGTGCCAGCAGCTCTGACTGGGACAGGATCGACACCTTC
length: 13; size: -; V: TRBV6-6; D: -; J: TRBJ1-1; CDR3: CASSADRNTEAFF; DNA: TGTGCCAGCAGTGCGGACAGAAACACTGAAGCTTTCTTT
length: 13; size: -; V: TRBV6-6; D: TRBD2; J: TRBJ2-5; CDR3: CASRMGGGLPCDF; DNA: TGTGCCAGCCGAATGGGCGGGGGACTTCCTTGTGACTTC
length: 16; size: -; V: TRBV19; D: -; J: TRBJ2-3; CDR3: CASSRLSGATTDTQYF; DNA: TGTGCCAGTAGTCGCCTTAGCGGAGCGACCACAGATACGCAGTATTTT
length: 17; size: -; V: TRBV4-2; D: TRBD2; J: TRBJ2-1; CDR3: CASSQGTSGLSYNEQFF; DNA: TGTGCCAGCAGCCAAGGGACTAGCGGCCTCTCCTACAATGAGCAGTTCTTC
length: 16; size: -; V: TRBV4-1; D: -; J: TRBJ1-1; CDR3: CASSQVWIRFNTEAFF; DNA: TGCGCCAGCAGCCAAGTATGGATAAGATTTAACACTGAAGCTTTCTTT
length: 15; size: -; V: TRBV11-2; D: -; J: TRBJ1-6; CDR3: CASSHPGSYNSPLHF; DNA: TGTGCCAGCAGCCATCCCGGGTCCTATAATTCACCCCTCCACTTT
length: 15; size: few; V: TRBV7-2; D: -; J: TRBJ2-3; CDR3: CASSPVNLRTDTQYF; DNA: TGTGCCAGCAGCCCGGTAAACCTCCGCACAGATACGCAGTATTTT
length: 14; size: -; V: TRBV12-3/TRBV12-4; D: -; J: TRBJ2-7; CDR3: CASSLAQEGYEQYF; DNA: TGTGCCAGCAGTTTAGCACAGGAGGGTTACGAGCAGTACTTC
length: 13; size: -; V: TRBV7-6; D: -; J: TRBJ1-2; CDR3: CASSLDGAGGYTF; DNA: TGTGCCAGCAGCTTAGACGGGGCAGGTGGCTACACCTTC
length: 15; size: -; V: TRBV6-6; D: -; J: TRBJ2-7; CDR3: CASSYSGTPTYEQYF; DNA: TGTGCCAGCAGTTACTCGGGGACCCCCACCTACGAGCAGTACTTC
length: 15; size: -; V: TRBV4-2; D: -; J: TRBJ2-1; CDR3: CASSQDREDGNEQFF; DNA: TGTGCCAGCAGCCAAGATAGGGAAGACGGGAATGAGCAGTTCTTC
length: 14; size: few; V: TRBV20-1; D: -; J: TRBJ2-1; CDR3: CSANRPGRLNEQFF; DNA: TGCAGTGCTAACCGGCCGGGGAGGTTGAATGAGCAGTTCTTC
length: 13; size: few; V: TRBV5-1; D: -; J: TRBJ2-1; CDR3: CASSFDYLNEQFF; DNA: TGCGCCAGCAGCTTTGACTATCTTAATGAGCAGTTCTTC
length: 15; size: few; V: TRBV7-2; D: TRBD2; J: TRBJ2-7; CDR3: CASSFLTSGYYEQYF; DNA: TGTGCCAGCAGCTTCCTGACTAGCGGGTATTACGAGCAGTACTTC
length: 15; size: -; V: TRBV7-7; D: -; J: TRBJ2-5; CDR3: CASSLGGGGGETQYF; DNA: TGTGCCAGCAGCCTTGGGGGAGGGGGGGGAGAGACCCAGTACTTC
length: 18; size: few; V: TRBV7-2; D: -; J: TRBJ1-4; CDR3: CASSRKIALPATNEKLFF; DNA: TGTGCCAGCAGCCGTAAGATCGCTCTACCTGCAACTAATGAAAAACTGTTTTTT
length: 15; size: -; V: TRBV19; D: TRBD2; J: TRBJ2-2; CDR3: CATTKREWNTGELFF; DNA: TGTGCCACCACAAAGCGGGAGTGGAACACCGGGGAGCTGTTTTTT
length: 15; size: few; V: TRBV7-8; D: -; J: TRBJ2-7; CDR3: CASSPRRTTFYEQYF; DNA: TGTGCCAGCAGCCCCAGACGGACGACGTTCTACGAGCAGTACTTC
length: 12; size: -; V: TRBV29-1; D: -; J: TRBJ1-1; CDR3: CSVENRNTEAFF; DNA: TGCAGCGTAGAGAACAGGAACACTGAAGCTTTCTTT
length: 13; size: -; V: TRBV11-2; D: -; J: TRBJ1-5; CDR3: CASSLDRQQPQHF; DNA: TGTGCCAGCAGCTTAGATAGGCAGCAGCCCCAGCATTTT
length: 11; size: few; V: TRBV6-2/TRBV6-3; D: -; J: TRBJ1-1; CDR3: CASSIGRSAFF; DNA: TGTGCCAGTTCAATAGGGCGTTCGGCTTTCTTT
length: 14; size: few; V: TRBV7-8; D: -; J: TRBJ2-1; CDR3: CASSLARRSNEQFF; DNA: TGTGCCAGCAGCTTAGCGAGGCGTAGCAATGAGCAGTTCTTC
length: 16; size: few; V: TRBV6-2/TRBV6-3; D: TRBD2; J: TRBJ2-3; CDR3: CASGTRTSGSTDTQYF; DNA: TGTGCCAGCGGTACACGGACTAGCGGGAGCACAGATACGCAGTATTTT
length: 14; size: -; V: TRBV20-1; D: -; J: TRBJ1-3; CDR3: CSASLGQAGGAIYF; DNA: TGCAGTGCTAGCCTCGGCCAGGCGGGGGGGGCCATATATTTT
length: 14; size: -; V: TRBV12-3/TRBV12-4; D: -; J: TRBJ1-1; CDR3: CASSLGSGFAEAFF; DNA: TGTGCCAGCAGTTTAGGTTCAGGGTTCGCTGAAGCTTTCTTT
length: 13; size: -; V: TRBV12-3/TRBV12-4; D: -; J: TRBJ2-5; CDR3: CASTEGPGGTQYF; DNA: TGTGCCAGCACTGAGGGACCTGGAGGGACCCAGTACTTC
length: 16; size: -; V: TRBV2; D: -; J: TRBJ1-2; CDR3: CASSRDSGIFNYGYTF; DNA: TGTGCCAGCAGTCGGGACTCAGGTATCTTCAACTATGGCTACACCTTC
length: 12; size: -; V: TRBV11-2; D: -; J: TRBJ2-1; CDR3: CASSLGFLGLFF; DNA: TGTGCCAGCAGCTTAGGTTTTTTGGGACTGTTCTTC
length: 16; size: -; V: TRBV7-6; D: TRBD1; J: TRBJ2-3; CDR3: CASIPRDRGTTDTQYF; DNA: TGTGCCAGCATCCCCCGGGACAGGGGGACGACAGATACGCAGTATTTT
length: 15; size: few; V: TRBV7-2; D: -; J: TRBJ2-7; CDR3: CASSPGRANTYEQYF; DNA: TGTGCCAGCAGCCCAGGCCGGGCAAACACCTACGAGCAGTACTTC
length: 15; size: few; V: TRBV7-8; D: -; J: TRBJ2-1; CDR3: CASSLGSSTEDEQFF; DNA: TGTGCCAGCAGCTTAGGTAGCTCTACGGAAGATGAGCAGTTCTTC
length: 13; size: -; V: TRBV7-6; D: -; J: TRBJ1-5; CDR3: CASSPMGAQPQHF; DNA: TGTGCCAGCAGCCCCATGGGAGCCCAGCCCCAGCATTTT
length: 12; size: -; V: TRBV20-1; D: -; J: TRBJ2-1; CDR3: CSARDSGNEQFF; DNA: TGCAGTGCTAGAGATAGTGGCAATGAGCAGTTCTTC
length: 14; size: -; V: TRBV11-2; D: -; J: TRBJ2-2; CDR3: CASSSDRIGGELFF; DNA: TGTGCCAGCAGCTCGGACAGAATTGGCGGGGAGCTGTTTTTT
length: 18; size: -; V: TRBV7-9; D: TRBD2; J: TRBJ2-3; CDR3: CASTTGEGLSVQSHTQYF; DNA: TGTGCCAGCACCACGGGGGAGGGCCTCTCGGTACAGTCTCATACGCAGTATTTT
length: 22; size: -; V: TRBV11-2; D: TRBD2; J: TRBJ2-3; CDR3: CASSLRGGLWKREGLGSDTQYF; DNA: TGTGCCAGCAGCCTTAGAGGGGGGCTGTGGAAGCGGGAGGGCCTGGGCTCGGATACGCAGTATTTT
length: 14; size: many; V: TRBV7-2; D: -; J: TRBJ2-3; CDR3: CASSPGRSTDTQYF; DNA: TGTGCCAGCAGCCCCGGACGTAGCACAGATACGCAGTATTTT
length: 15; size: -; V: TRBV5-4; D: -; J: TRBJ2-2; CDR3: CASSLDLRNTGELFF; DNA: TGTGCCAGCAGCTTGGATCTTCGGAACACCGGGGAGCTGTTTTTT
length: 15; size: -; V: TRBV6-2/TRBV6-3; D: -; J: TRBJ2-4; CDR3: CASSYWVRDRNIQYF; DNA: TGTGCCAGCAGTTACTGGGTCAGGGATAGAAACATTCAGTACTTC
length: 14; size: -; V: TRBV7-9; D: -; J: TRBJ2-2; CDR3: CASSYQGGTGELFF; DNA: TGTGCCAGCAGCTACCAGGGCGGCACCGGGGAGCTGTTTTTT
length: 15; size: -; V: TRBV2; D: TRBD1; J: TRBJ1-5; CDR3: CASRQGQGIHQPQHF; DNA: TGTGCCAGCAGGCAGGGACAGGGAATTCATCAGCCCCAGCATTTT
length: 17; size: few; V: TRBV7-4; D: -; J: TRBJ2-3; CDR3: CASSPEPLWSNTDTQYF; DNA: TGTGCCAGCAGCCCCGAGCCGTTGTGGTCTAACACAGATACGCAGTATTTT
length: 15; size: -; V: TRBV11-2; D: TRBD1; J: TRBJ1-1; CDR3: CASSLFRDSNTEAFF; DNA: TGTGCCAGCAGCCTCTTCCGGGACAGCAACACTGAAGCTTTCTTT
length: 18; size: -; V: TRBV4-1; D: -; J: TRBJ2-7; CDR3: CASSQEAQGRVLAYEQYF; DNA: TGCGCCAGCAGCCAAGAGGCCCAAGGGCGGGTTCTAGCCTACGAGCAGTACTTC
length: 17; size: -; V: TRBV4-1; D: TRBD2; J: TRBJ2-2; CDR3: CASSQVPGGAGTGELFF; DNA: TGCGCCAGCAGCCAAGTCCCCGGGGGGGCCGGAACCGGGGAGCTGTTTTTT
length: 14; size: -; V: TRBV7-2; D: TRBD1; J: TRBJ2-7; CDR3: CASSTRQGGYEQYF; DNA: TGTGCCAGCAGCACCCGACAGGGGGGATACGAGCAGTACTTC
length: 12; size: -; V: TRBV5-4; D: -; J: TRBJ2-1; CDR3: CASSGGRREQFF; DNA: TGTGCCAGCAGCGGGGGGCGGCGTGAGCAGTTCTTC